This section outlines one T cell receptor beta chain sequence together with its context. These data come from a study of blood T cell repertoires in COVID-19. The V end was cut by 10 bases, the J end by 9 bases, with 34 bases between. Germline CDR1 MNHEY, CDR2 SVGEGT. The CDR3 length is 18 residues. TCRdb's copy holds only in-frame clones and misses some; the assay was immunoSEQ multiplex PCR. The sample yields around 300,000 clones, about 85% seen once. The TCR originated in a woman in her 50s with active or convalescent COVID-19. Source material: peripheral blood. The genes are TRBV6-2 or TRBV6-3 and TRBJ2-1, with D possibly being TRBD2 (7 bases). CDR3 residues: CATSKGGRGSVAAGEQFF. The CDR3 DNA follows: TGTGCCACCAGCAAAGGGGGGAGGGGGTCGGTAGCGGCCGGTGAGCAGTTCTTC.